This is a list of T cell receptor beta chains from one sample in a study of T-cell memory formation after mild COVID-19. MiXCR was run by TCRdb on the 5' RACE reads, yielding one entry per CDR3 protein. The sample has roughly 450,000 distinct CDR3 sequences, more than 15% seen once. The sequencing input was PBMCs or a T cell subset sorted from them (not recorded which). These receptors all stem from a man aged 18 to 30 who had mild COVID-19 (a few samples of this study predate the infection). Cell type and time point are not known. The conserved cysteine and the conserved F or W are not part of the CDR3 here.

v_call: TRBV6-2/TRBV6-3; j_call: TRBJ2-3; cdr3_aa: ASSPTVDTQY
v_call: TRBV7-2; j_call: TRBJ2-3; cdr3_aa: ASSLRRGVDTQY
v_call: TRBV5-1; j_call: TRBJ1-1; cdr3_aa: ASSRTERMNTEAF
v_call: TRBV25-1; j_call: TRBJ2-1; cdr3_aa: ASSRPGEHNEQF
v_call: TRBV6-6; j_call: TRBJ1-1; cdr3_aa: ASSDPQGQNTEAF
v_call: TRBV7-6; j_call: TRBJ2-1; cdr3_aa: ASSRTSGEENEQF
v_call: TRBV11-2; j_call: TRBJ2-2; cdr3_aa: ASSSTANTGELF
v_call: TRBV5-1; j_call: TRBJ2-1; cdr3_aa: ASSLEGRHNEQF
v_call: TRBV7-8; j_call: TRBJ1-2; cdr3_aa: ASSNQGTDYGYT
v_call: TRBV11-2; j_call: TRBJ2-2; cdr3_aa: ASSLGTGGVYTGELF
v_call: TRBV29-1; j_call: TRBJ1-4; cdr3_aa: SVRQGWEKLF